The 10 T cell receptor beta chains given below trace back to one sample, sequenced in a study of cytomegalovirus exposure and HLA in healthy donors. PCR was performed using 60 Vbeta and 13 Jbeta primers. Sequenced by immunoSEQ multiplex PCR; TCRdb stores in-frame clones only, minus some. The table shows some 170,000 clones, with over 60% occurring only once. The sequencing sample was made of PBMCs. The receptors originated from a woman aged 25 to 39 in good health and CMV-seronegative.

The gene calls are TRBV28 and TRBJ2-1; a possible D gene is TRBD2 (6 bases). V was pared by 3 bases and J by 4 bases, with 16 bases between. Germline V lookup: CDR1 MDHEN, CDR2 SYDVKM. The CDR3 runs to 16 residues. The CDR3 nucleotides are TGTGCCAGCAGTTTCCTTAGCGGCGCGCAATACAATGAGCAGTTCTTC. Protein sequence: CASSFLSGAQYNEQFF.

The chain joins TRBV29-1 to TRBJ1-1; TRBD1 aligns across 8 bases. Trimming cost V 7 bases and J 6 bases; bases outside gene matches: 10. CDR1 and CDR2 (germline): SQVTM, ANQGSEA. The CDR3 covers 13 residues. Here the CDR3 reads CSAGGRGRAEAFF. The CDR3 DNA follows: TGCAGCGCCGGGGGCAGGGGGCGCGCTGAAGCTTTCTTT.

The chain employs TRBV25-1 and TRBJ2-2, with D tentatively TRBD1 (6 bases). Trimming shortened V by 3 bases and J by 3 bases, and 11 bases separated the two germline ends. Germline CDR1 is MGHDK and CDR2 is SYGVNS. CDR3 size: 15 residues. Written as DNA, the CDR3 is TGTGCCAGCAGTGAGGGCCAGGGGTACACCGGGGAGCTGTTTTTT. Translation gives CASSEGQGYTGELFF.

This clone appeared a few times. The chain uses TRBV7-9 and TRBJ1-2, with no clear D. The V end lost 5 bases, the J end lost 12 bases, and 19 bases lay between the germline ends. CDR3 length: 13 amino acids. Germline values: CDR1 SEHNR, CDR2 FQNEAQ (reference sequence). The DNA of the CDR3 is TGTGCCAGCAGCGCTGAACCTTACAAGGAGGACACCTTC. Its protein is CASSAEPYKEDTF.

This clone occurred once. The CDR3 nucleotides read TGTGCCTGGAGCTGGCGGGGGGAGGGAGATACGCAGTATTTT. Translating gives CAWSWRGEGDTQYF. This sequence joins TRBV30 and TRBJ2-3; the match to TRBD2 covers 8 bases. CDR1 and CDR2 from the germline V gene are GTSNPN and SVGIG (reference sequence). There are 14 residues in the CDR3. Unmatched junction bases numbered 7, after V lost 3 bases and J lost 5 bases.

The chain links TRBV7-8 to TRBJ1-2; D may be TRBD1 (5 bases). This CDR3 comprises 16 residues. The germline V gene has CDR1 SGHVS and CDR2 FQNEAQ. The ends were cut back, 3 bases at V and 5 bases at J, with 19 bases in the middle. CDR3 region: CASSFSRLPPGYGYTF. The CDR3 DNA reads TGTGCCAGCAGCTTCTCCCGGTTACCTCCAGGGTATGGCTACACCTTC.

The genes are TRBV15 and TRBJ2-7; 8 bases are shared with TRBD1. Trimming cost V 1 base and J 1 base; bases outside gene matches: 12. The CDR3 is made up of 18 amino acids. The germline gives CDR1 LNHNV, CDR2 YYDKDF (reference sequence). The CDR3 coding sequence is TGTGCCACCAGCAGAGCCGTCCTGACAGGGGTAATGTCCTACGAGCAGTACTTC. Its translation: CATSRAVLTGVMSYEQYF.

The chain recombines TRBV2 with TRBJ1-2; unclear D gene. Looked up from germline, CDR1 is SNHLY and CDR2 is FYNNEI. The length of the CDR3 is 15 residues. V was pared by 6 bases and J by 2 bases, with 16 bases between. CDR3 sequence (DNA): TGTGCCAGCAGACAGCGAGGAGGCGAGAACTATGGCTACACCTTC. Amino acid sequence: CASRQRGGENYGYTF.

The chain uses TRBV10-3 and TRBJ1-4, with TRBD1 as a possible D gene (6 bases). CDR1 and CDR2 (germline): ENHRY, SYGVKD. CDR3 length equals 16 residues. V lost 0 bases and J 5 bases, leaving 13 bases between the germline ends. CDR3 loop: CAISESEQGANEKLFF. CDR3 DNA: TGTGCCATCAGTGAGTCGGAACAGGGCGCAAATGAAAAACTGTTTTTT.

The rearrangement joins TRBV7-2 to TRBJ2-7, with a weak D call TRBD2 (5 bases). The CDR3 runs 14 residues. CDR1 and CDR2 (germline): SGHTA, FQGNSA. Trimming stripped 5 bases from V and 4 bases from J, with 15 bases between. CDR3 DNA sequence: TGTGCCAGCAGCGCCAGTCGGGATTGGTACGAGCAGTACTTC. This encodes CASSASRDWYEQYF.